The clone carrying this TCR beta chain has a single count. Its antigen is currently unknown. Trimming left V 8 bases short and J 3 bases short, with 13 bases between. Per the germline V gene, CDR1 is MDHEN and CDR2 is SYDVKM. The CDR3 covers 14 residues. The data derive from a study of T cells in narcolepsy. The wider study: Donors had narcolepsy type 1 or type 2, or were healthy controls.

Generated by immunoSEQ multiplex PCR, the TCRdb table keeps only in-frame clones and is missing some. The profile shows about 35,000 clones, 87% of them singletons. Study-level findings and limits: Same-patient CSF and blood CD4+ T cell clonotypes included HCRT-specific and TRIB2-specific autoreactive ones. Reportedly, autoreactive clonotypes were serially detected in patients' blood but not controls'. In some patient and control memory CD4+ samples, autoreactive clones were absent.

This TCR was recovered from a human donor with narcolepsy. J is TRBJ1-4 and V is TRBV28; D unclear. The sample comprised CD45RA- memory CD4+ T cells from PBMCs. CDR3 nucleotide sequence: TGTGCCAGCCTAGCGAGGCACCCTAATGAAAAACTGTTTTTT. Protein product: CASLARHPNEKLFF.